The 17 T cell receptor beta chains given below trace back to one sample, sequenced in a study of blood T cell repertoires in COVID-19 (TCRdb year 2020). To prepare the library, the immunoSEQ multiplex PCR assay was applied. This is the immuneACCESS table as TCRdb keeps it, with only in-frame sequences that have V and J called. A part of the clones is gone; compared with another copy, unresolved V genes explain less than half, and the rest is unexplained. The sample has approximately 440,000 clones on record, roughly 87% of them singletons. The ten most abundant clones make up 0.7% of the sample. The sample comprised PBMCs or T cells enriched from blood (not recorded which). The receptors stem from a woman aged 18 to 35 who had recovered from COVID-19.

The V call is TRBV6-5, the J call TRBJ2-2; D gene uncertain. V was shortened by 6 bases and J by 8 bases, with 7 bases between the two germline ends. The CDR3 spans 11 residues. The germline V gene encodes CDR1 MNHEY and CDR2 SVGAGI. CDR3 coding DNA: TGTGCCAGCAGCCCACGGGGGGAGCTGTTTTTT. Protein sequence: CASSPRGELFF.

V gene TRBV6-6 combines with J gene TRBJ1-1; no clear D. This CDR3 spans 14 amino acids. Trimming took off 0 bases at V and 6 bases at J, with 11 bases between the two ends. Germline loops: CDR1 MNHNY, CDR2 SVGAGI (reference sequence). CDR3: CASSYSPTFAEAFF. The CDR3 DNA sequence: TGTGCCAGCAGTTACTCGCCAACTTTTGCTGAAGCTTTCTTT.

This clone appeared a single time. This chain links TRBV2 with TRBJ1-4, with 9 bases aligning to TRBD1. The CDR3 has 15 amino acids. Losses at the gene ends were 3 bases for V and 7 bases for J; bases not matched to a gene: 6. In germline, CDR1 is SNHLY, CDR2 FYNNEI. The CDR3 region has the DNA TGTGCCAGCAGTGATTCGACAGGGGGAGGTGAAAAACTGTTTTTT. Translated: CASSDSTGGGEKLFF.

This clone was detected a few times. The genes are TRBV6-5 and TRBJ1-6, with 10 nucleotides matching TRBD1. The V gene end was trimmed by 6 bases and the J gene end by 10 bases; junction bases not matched to a gene: 9. Germline CDR1 reads MNHEY; CDR2 reads SVGAGI. The CDR3 covers 15 residues. CDR3 in amino acids: CASRPGTGEQSPLHF. The CDR3 DNA reads TGTGCCAGCAGACCTGGGACAGGGGAGCAATCACCCCTCCACTTT.

The chain carries TRBV14 and TRBJ2-5, with 7 nucleotides matching TRBD2. The CDR3 contains 15 residues. Trimming removed 3 bases from V and 6 bases from J; junction bases left unmatched: 10. Germline V CDR1 and CDR2: SGHDN, FVKESK. CDR3 in DNA: TGTGCCAGCAGCCACGGGGGGTCGGGGGAGAAGACCCAGTACTTC. Its protein is CASSHGGSGEKTQYF.

This chain connects TRBV3-1 (or the pseudogene TRBV3-2) to TRBJ1-3; D uncertain. Germline CDR1 LGHDT, CDR2 YNNKEL (reference sequence). V dropped 1 base and J dropped 4 bases, with 11 bases sitting between them. The CDR3 has 15 amino acids. The CDR3 is CASSQVRYVGNTIYF. The CDR3, as DNA: TGTGCCAGCAGCCAAGTTCGTTATGTCGGAAACACCATATATTTT.

V gene TRBV30 combines with J gene TRBJ2-7, with D tentatively TRBD1 (5 bases). This CDR3 contains 14 residues. Per germline, CDR1 GTSNPN and CDR2 SVGIG (reference sequence). Trimming stripped 0 bases from V and 5 bases from J, with 14 bases between. The CDR3 bases are TGTGCCTGGAGTGTAAGCCAGGGAAGAGACGAGCAGTACTTC. Amino acids: CAWSVSQGRDEQYF. Looking up the rest from reference TRBV30 and TRBJ2-7 gives the full variable domain: SQTIHQWPATLVQPVGSPLSLECTVEGTSNPNLYWYRQAAGRGLQLLFYSVGIGQISSEVPQNLSASRPQDRQFILSSKKLLLSDSGFYLCAWSVSQGRDEQYFGPGTRLTVT.

The chain carries TRBV10-3 and TRBJ1-4; D call uncertain. V gave up 2 bases and J gave up 8 bases, with 9 bases separating them. This CDR3 has 13 residues. From germline, CDR1 is ENHRY and CDR2 SYGVKD. The chain's CDR3 is CAISETDTEKLFF. In nucleotides, the CDR3 is TGTGCCATCAGTGAGACAGATACCGAAAAACTGTTTTTT.

This clone has more than one count but fewer than ten. The chain combines TRBV6-4 with TRBJ1-2; 7 bases are a match to TRBD1. Germline CDR1 MRHNA, CDR2 SNTAGT. With V trimmed by 2 bases and J by 7 bases, 4 bases remained unmatched. This CDR3 comprises 13 residues. CDR3 amino acids: CASSDDRAGGYTF. CDR3 sequence (DNA): TGTGCCAGCAGTGACGACAGGGCAGGTGGCTACACCTTC.

The chain recombines TRBV5-3 with TRBJ1-5, with D perhaps TRBD1 (6 bases). TRBV5-3 is filed as an ORF, its function uncertain. The CDR3 is 16 residues long. The V and J ends lost 9 bases and 4 bases respectively, with 23 bases between them. CDR3 nucleotides: TGTGCCACCGATTTACAGGGTTCCAGCGTAAATCAGCCCCAGCATTTT. Encoded protein: CATDLQGSSVNQPQHF.

This chain links TRBV5-1 with TRBJ2-1; 9 nucleotides align to TRBD1. The V and J ends lost 4 bases and 7 bases, in that order; junction bases with no gene match: 12. Germline CDR1 is SGHRS and CDR2 is YFSETQ. The CDR3 totals 16 residues. CDR3 nucleotides: TGCGCCAGCAGCCCACGTGGGGGACAGGGTATGAATGAGCAGTTCTTC. It yields the protein CASSPRGGQGMNEQFF.

Worth noting for this clone: The sample contains more than one DNA sequence encoding this CDR3. This chain uses TRBV19 with TRBJ1-1; D not certain. V gave up 3 bases and J gave up 0 bases, with 5 bases separating them. This CDR3 region has 13 residues. CDR1 is LNHDA and CDR2 is SQIVND in the germline V gene (reference sequence). The DNA for the CDR3 is TGTGCCAGTAGTATTTCGGTGAACACTGAAGCTTTCTTT. This gives the protein CASSISVNTEAFF. The full variable domain, completed using reference TRBV19 and TRBJ1-1, is DGGITQSPKYLFRKEGQNVTLSCEQNLNHDAMYWYRQDPGQGLRLIYYSQIVNDFQKGDIAEGYSVSREKKESFPLTVTSAQKNPTAFYLCASSISVNTEAFFGQGTRLTVV.

The rearrangement joins TRBV5-1 to TRBJ1-2; 9 nucleotides agree with TRBD1. Germline loops: CDR1 SGHRS, CDR2 YFSETQ. V dropped 1 base and J dropped 7; count of bases not matched to a gene: 5. The CDR3 has 14 residues. The CDR3 region has the DNA TGCGCCAGCAGCTTGTCACAGGACAGGGGTGGCTACACCTTC. Translated: CASSLSQDRGGYTF.

This clone was seen a handful of times. The chain employs TRBV30 and TRBJ1-6, with no clear D. The germline V gene has CDR1 GTSNPN and CDR2 SVGIG (reference sequence). V gave up 2 bases and J gave up 5 bases, with 7 bases separating them. The CDR3 loop spans 13 amino acids. CDR3 nucleotide sequence: TGTGCCTGGAGTCTGCAGAATAATTCACCCCTCCACTTT. Its translation: CAWSLQNNSPLHF.

V and J are TRBV19 and TRBJ1-4, with 9 nucleotides matching TRBD1. CDR3 length: 13 amino acids. Germline CDR1 reads LNHDA; CDR2 reads SQIVND (reference sequence). The V segment lost 9 bases and the J segment 8 bases; nucleotides outside the gene matches: 7. CDR3 residues: CASSDRGEEKLFF. The CDR3 DNA reads TGTGCCAGCTCGGACAGGGGCGAGGAAAAACTGTTTTTT.

The chain combines TRBV7-2 with TRBJ1-4; D is possibly TRBD1 (5 bases). This CDR3 has 15 amino acids. Germline CDR1 SGHTA, CDR2 FQGNSA. Trimming left V 3 bases short and J 8 bases short, with 16 bases between. This CDR3 reads CASSLQEGYQEKLFF. DNA for the CDR3: TGTGCCAGCAGCTTGCAGGAGGGGTATCAAGAAAAACTGTTTTTT.

The V gene is TRBV4-1, the J gene TRBJ2-2, with a possible D match to TRBD2 (6 bases). Trimming took off 0 bases at V and 4 bases at J, with 12 bases between the two ends. The CDR3 runs to 16 residues. Germline V gene data show CDR1 as MGHRA and CDR2 as YSYEKL. CDR3 in DNA: TGCGCCAGCAGCCAAGATACGGCGGGGACCACCGGGGAGCTGTTTTTT. Its protein is CASSQDTAGTTGELFF.